The entry below describes one TCR beta chain. Its antigen is unknown. Germline V lookup: CDR1 MDHEN, CDR2 SYDVKM. The CDR3 is made up of 14 amino acids. The V gene lost 4 bases and the J gene lost 6 bases, with 15 bases spanning the gap. This record belongs to a study of beta chain features in type 1 diabetes. Sequencing targeted expressed TCRB transcripts, as all isolated RNA had been reverse transcribed. The assay was immunoSEQ multiplex PCR, and TCRdb's table has in-frame clones only and misses some. The data hold about 160,000 clones, with around 8.3% observed a single time. Regarding the study as a whole: Moderate but significant shortening of TCRB CDR3s was recorded in all four CD4+ subsets from Type 1 diabetes patients.

This chain connects TRBV28 to TRBJ1-1; D perhaps matches TRBD1 (6 bases). The TCR was taken from a woman under 30 with type 1 diabetes. Sequencing used central memory CD4+ T cells from blood. The CDR3 coding sequence is TGTGCCAGCAGTTCCTTTACAGGGATTGCTGAAGCTTTCTTT. It is translated as CASSSFTGIAEAFF.